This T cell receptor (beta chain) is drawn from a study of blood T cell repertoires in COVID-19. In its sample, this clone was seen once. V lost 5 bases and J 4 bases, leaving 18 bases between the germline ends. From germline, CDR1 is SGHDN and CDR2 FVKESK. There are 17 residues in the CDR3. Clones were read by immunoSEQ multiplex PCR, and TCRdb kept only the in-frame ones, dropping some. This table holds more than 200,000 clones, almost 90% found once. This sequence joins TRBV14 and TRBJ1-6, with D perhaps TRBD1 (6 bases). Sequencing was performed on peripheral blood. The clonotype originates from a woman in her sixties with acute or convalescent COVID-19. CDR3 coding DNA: TGTGCCAGCAGCTCTACCCGACAGGAACCTTATAATTCACCCCTCCACTTT. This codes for CASSSTRQEPYNSPLHF.